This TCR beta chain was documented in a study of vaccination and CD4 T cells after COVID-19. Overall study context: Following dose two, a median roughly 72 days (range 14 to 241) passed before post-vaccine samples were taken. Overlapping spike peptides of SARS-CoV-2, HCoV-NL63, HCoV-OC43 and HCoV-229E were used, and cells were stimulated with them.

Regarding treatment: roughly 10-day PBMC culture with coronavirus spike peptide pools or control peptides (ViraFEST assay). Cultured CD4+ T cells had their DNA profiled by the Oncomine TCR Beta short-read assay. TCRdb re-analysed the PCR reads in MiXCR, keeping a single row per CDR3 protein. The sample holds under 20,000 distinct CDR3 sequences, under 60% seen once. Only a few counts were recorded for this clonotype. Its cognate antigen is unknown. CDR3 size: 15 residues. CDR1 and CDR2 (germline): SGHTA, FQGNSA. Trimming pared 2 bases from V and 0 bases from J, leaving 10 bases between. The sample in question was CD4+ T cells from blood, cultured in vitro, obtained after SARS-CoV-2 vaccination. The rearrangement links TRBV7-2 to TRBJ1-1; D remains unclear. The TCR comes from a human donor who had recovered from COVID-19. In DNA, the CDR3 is TGTGCCAGCAGCTTACTAAGGAGCATGAACACTGAAGCTTTCTTT. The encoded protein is CASSLLRSMNTEAFF. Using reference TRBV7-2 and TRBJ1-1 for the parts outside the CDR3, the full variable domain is GAGVSQSPSNKVTEKGKDVELRCDPISGHTALYWYRQSLGQGLEFLIYFQGNSAPDKSGLPSDRFSAERTGGSVSTLTIQRTQQEDSAVYLCASSLLRSMNTEAFFGQGTRLTVV.